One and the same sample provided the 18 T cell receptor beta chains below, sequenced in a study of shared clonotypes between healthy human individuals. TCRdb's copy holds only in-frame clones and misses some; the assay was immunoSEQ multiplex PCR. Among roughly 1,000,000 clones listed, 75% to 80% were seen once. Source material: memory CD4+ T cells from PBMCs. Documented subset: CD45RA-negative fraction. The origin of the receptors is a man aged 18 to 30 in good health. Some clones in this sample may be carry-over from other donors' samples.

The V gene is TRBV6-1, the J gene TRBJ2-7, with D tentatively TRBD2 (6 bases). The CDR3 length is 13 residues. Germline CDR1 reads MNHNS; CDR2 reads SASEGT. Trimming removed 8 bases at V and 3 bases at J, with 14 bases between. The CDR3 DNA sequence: TGTGCCAGCCAAAGGACTACCCACTACGAGCAGTACTTC. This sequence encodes CASQRTTHYEQYF.

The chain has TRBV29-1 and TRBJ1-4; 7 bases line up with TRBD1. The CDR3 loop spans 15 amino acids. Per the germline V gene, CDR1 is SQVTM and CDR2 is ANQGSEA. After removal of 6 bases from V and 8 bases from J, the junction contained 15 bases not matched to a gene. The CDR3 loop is CSVDVGTVFGEKLFF. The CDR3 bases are TGCAGCGTCGACGTCGGGACAGTGTTCGGGGAAAAACTGTTTTTT.

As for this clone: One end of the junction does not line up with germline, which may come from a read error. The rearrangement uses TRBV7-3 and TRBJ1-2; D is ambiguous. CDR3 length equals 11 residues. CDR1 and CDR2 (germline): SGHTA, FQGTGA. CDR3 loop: CASSLGIRKAF. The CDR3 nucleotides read TGTGCCAGCAGCTTAGGTATCAGGAAGGCCTTC.

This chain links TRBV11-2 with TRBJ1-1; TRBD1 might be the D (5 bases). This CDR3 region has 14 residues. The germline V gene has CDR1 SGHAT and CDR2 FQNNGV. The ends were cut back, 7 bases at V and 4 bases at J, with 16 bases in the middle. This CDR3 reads CASTIHPGGTEAFF. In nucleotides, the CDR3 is TGTGCCAGCACCATACACCCCGGGGGCACTGAAGCTTTCTTT.

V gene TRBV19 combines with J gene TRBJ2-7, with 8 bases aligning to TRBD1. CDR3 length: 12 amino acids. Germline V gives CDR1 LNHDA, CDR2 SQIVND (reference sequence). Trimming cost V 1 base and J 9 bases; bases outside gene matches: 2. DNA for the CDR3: TGTGCCAGTAGTATAGGACAGGGGCGGCAGTACTTC. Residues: CASSIGQGRQYF. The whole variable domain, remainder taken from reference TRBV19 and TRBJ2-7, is DGGITQSPKYLFRKEGQNVTLSCEQNLNHDAMYWYRQDPGQGLRLIYYSQIVNDFQKGDIAEGYSVSREKKESFPLTVTSAQKNPTAFYLCASSIGQGRQYFGPGTRLTVT.

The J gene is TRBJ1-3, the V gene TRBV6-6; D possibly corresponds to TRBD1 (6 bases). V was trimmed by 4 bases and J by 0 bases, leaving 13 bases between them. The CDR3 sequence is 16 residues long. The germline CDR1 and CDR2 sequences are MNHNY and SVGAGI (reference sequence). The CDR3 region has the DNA TGTGCCAGCAGTTTCGGACAGCTCGACTCTGGAAACACCATATATTTT. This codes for CASSFGQLDSGNTIYF.

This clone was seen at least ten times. The CDR3 sequence: CASSSYRRETQYF. The CDR3 DNA reads as TGTGCCAGCAGTTCATACCGCCGGGAGACCCAGTACTTC. The chain joins TRBV6-5 to TRBJ2-5; D ambiguous. Per germline, CDR1 MNHEY and CDR2 SVGAGI. Trimming cost V 4 bases and J 5 bases, with 11 bases left between them. The CDR3 has 13 amino acids.

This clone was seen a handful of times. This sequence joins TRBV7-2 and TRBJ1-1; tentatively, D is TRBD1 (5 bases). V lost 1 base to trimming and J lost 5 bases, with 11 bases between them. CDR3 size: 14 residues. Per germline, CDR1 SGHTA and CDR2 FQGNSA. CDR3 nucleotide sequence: TGTGCCAGCAGCTTAGATGCGGGGGAGACTGAAGCTTTCTTT. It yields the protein CASSLDAGETEAFF.

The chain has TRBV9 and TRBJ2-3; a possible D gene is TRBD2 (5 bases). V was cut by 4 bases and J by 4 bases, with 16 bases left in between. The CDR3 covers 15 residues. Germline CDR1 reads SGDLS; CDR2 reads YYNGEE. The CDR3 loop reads CASSLLEGMADTQYF. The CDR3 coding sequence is TGTGCCAGCAGCCTTCTCGAGGGTATGGCAGATACGCAGTATTTT.

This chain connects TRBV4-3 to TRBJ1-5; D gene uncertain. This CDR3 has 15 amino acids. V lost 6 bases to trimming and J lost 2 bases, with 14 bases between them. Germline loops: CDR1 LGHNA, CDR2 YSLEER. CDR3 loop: CASSPTLRGNQPQHF. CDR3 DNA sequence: TGCGCCAGCAGTCCTACCCTTCGGGGCAATCAGCCCCAGCATTTT.

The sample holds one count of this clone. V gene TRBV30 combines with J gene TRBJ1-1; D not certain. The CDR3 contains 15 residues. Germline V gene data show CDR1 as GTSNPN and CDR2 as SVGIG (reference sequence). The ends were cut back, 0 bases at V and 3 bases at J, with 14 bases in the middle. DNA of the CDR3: TGTGCCTGGAGTGTAAAGGCAGTGATGTACACTGAAGCTTTCTTT. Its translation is CAWSVKAVMYTEAFF.

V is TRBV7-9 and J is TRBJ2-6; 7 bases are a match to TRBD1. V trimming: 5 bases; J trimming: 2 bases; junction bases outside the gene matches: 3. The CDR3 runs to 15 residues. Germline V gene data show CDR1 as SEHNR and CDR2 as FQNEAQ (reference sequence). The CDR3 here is CASSAQGTGANVLTF. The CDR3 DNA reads TGTGCCAGCAGCGCACAGGGGACTGGGGCCAACGTCCTGACTTTC.

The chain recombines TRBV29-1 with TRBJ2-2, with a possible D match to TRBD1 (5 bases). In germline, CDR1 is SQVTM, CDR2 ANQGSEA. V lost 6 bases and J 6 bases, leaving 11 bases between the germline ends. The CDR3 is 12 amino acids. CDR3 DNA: TGCAGCGTGGAGACAGTCCCCGGGGAGCTGTTTTTT. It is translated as CSVETVPGELFF.

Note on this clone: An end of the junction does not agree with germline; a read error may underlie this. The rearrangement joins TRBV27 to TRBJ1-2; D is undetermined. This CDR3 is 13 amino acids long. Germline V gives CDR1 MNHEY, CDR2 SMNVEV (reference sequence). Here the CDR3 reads CASTSHGVGRSFF. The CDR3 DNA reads TGTGCCAGCACCTCTCACGGGGTTGGAAGATCATTCTTC.

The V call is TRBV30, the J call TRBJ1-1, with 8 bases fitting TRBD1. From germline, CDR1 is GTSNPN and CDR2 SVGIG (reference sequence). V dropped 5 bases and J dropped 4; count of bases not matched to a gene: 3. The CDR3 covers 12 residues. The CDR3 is CAWGQGPTEAFF. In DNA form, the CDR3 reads TGTGCCTGGGGACAGGGACCCACTGAAGCTTTCTTT.

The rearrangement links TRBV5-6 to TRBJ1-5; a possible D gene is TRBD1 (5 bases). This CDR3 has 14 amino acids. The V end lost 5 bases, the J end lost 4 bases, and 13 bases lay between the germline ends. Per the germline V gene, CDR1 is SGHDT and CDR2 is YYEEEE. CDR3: CASRGWGANQPQHF. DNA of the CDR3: TGTGCCAGCAGGGGGTGGGGCGCGAATCAGCCCCAGCATTTT.

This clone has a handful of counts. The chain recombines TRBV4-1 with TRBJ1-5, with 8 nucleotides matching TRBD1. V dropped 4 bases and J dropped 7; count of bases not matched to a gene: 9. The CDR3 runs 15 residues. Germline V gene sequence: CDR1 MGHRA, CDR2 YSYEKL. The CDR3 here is CASSRLGQVGQPQHF. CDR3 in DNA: TGCGCCAGCAGCCGGTTGGGACAGGTGGGACAGCCCCAGCATTTT.

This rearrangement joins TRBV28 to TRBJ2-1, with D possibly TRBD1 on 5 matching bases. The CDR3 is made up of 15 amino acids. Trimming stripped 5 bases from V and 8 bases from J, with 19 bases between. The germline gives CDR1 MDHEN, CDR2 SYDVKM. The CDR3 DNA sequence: TGTGCCAGCAGTCTTGCTGGGGCGCCCCGGCATGAGCAGTTCTTC. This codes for CASSLAGAPRHEQFF.